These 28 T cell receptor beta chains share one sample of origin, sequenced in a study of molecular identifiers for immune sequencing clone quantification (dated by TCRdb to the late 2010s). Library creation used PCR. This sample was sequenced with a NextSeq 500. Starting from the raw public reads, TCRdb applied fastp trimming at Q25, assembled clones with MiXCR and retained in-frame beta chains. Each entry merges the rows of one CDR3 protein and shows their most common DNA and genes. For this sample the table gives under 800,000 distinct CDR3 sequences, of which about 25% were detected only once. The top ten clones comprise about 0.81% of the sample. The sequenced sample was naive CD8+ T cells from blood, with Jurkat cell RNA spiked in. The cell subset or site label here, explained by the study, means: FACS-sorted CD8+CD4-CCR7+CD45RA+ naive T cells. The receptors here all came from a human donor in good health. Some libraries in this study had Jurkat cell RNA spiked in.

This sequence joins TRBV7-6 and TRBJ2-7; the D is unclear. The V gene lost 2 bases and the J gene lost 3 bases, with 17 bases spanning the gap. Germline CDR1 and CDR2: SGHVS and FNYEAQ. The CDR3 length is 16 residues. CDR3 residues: CASSLPQGSHHYEQYF. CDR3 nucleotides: TGTGCCAGCAGCTTACCGCAAGGGTCCCACCACTACGAGCAGTACTTC. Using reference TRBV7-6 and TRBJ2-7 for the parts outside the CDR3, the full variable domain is GAGVSQSPRYKVTKRGQDVALRCDPISGHVSLYWYRQALGQGPEFLTYFNYEAQQDKSGLPNDRFSAERPEGSISTLTIQRTEQRDSAMYRCASSLPQGSHHYEQYFGPGTRLTVT.

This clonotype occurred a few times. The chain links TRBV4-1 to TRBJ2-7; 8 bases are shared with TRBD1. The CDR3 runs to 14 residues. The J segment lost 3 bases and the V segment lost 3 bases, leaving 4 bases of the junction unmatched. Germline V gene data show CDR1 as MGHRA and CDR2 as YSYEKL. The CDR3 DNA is TGCGCCAGCAGCCAGGCAGGGGGCCTCTACGAGCAGTACTTC. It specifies CASSQAGGLYEQYF.

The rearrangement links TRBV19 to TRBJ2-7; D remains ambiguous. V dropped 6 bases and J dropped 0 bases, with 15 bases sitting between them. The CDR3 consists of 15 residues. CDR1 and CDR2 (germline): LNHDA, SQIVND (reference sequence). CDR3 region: CASSGSGWDSYEQYF. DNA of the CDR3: TGTGCCAGTAGCGGCTCCGGATGGGACTCCTACGAGCAGTACTTC.

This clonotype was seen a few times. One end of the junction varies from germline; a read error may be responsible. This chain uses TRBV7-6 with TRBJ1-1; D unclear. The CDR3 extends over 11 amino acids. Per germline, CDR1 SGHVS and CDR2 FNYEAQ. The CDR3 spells CASSFGTEALF. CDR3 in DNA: TGTGCCAGCAGCTTTGGCACTGAAGCTCTCTTT.

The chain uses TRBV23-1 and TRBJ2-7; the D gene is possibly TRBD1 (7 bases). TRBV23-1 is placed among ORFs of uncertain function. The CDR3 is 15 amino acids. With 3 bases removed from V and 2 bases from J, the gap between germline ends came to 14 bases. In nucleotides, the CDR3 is TGCGCCAGCAGTCACGCGGGACAGAAAACCTACGAGCAGTACTTC. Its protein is CASSHAGQKTYEQYF.

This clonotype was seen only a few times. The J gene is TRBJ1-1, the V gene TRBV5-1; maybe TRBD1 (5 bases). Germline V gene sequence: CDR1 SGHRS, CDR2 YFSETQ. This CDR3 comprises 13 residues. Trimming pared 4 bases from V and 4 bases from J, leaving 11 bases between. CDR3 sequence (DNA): TGCGCCAGCAGCACTGCCAGGGTCACTGAAGCTTTCTTT. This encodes CASSTARVTEAFF.

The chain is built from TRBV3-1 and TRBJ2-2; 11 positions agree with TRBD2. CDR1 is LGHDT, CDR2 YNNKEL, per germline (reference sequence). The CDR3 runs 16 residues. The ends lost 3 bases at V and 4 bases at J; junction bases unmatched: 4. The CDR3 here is CASSHLSGGVTGELFF. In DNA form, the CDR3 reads TGTGCCAGCAGCCACCTTAGCGGGGGGGTCACCGGGGAGCTGTTTTTT.

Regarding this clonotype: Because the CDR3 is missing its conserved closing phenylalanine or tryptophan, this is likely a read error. CDR3: CASSQEYAGGWLEPQYL. The CDR3 DNA is TGTGCCAGCAGCCAAGAATACGCGGGAGGGTGGTTAGAGCCCCAGTACCTC. This sequence joins TRBV4-2 and TRBJ2-5, with 9 bases aligning to TRBD2. There are 17 residues in the CDR3. Germline-derived CDR1 and CDR2 are LGHNA and YNFKEQ.

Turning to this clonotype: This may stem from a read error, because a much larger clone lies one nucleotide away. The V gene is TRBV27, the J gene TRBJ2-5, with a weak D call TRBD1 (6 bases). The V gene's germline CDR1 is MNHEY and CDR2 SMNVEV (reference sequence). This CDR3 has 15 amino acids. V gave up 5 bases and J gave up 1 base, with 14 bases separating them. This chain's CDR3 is CASSPRTALQETQYF. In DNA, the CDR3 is TGTGCCAGCAGTCCTCGGACAGCCCTCCAAGAGACCCAGTACTTC.

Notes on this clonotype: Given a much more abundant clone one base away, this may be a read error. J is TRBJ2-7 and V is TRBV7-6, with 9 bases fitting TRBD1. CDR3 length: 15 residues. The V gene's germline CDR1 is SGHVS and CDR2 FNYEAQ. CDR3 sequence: CTSSICDRGMCEQYF. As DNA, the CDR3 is TGTACCAGCAGCATCTGCGACAGGGGGATGTGTGAGCAGTACTTC.

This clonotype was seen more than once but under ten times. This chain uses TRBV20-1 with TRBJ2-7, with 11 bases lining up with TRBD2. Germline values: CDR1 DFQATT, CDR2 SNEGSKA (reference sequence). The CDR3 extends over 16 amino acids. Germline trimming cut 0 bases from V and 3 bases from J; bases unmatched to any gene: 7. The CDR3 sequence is CSARDTMTSGIYEQYF. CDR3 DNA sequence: TGCAGTGCTAGAGATACGATGACTAGCGGGATCTACGAGCAGTACTTC.

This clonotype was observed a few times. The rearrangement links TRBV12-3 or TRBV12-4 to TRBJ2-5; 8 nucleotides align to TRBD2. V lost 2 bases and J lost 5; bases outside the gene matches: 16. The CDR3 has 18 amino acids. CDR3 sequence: CASSLRGGGLALMETQYF. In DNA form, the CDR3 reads TGTGCCAGCAGTTTAAGAGGGGGAGGACTAGCCCTCATGGAGACCCAGTACTTC.

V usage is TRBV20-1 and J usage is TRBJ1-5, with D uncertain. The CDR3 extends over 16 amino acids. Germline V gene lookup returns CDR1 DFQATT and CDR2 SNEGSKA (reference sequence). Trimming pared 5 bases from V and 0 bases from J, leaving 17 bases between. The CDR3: CSAQRAAGDSNQPQHF. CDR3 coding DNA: TGCAGTGCTCAAAGGGCGGCAGGCGATAGCAATCAGCCCCAGCATTTT.

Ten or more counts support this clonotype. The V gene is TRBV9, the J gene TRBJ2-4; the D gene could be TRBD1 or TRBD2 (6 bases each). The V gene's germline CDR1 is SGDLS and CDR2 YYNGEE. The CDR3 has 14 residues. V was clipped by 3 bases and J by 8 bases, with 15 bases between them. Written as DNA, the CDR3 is TGTGCCAGCAGCGGGGGACTGACAGGTGACATTCAGTACTTC. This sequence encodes CASSGGLTGDIQYF.

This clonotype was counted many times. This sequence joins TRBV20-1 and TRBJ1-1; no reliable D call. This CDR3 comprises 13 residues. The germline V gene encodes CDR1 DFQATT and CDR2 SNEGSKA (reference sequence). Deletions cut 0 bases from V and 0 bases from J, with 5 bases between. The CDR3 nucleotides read TGCAGTGCTAGAGACATCATGAACACTGAAGCTTTCTTT. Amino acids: CSARDIMNTEAFF.

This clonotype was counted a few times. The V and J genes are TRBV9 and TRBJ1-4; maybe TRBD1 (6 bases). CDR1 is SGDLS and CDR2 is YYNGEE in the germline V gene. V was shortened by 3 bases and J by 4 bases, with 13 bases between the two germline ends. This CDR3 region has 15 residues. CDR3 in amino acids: CASSEKDRINEKLFF. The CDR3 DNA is TGTGCCAGCAGCGAGAAGGACAGAATTAATGAAAAACTGTTTTTT.

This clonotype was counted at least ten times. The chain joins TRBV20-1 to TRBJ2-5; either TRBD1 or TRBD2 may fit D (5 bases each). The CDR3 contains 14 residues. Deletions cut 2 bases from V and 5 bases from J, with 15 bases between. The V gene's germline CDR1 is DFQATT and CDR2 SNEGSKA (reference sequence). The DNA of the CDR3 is TGCAGTGCTAGAATTGCTAGCCAGGGTGAGACCCAGTACTTC. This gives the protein CSARIASQGETQYF.

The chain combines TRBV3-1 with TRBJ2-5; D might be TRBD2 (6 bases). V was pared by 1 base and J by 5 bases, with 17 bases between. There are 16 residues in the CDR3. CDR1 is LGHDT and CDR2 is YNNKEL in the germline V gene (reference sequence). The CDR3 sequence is CASSQVGGAVVETQYF. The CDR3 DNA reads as TGTGCCAGCAGCCAAGTTGGAGGGGCCGTGGTGGAGACCCAGTACTTC.

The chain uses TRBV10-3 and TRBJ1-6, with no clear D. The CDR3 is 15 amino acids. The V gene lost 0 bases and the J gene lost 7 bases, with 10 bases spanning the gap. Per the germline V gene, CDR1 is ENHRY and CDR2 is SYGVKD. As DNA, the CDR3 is TGTGCCATCAGTGAGTCGATGGAGAACAATTCACCCCTCCACTTT. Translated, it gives CAISESMENNSPLHF.

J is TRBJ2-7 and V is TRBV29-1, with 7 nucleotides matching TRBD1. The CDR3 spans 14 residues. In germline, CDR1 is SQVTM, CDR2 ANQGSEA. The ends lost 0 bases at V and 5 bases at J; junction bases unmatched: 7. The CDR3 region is CSVEDRDSFHEQYF. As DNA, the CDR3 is TGCAGCGTTGAAGATCGGGACAGCTTCCACGAGCAGTACTTC.

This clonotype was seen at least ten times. The CDR3 DNA follows: TGCAGCGTTGAGTCCGGGGGAGGCTACGAGCAGTACTTC. Translated: CSVESGGGYEQYF. The rearrangement uses TRBV29-1 and TRBJ2-7, with a possible D match to TRBD2 (6 bases). The CDR3 covers 13 residues. The V end was cut by 3 bases, the J end by 3 bases, with 12 bases between. CDR1 and CDR2 from the germline V gene are SQVTM and ANQGSEA.

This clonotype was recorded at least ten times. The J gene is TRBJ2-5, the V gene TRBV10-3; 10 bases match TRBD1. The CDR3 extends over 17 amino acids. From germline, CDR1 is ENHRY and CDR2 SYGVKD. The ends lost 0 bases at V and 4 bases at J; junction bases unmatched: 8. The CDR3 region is CAISESRGQGTLETQYF. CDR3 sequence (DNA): TGTGCCATCAGTGAGTCCCGGGGACAGGGGACTTTAGAGACCCAGTACTTC.

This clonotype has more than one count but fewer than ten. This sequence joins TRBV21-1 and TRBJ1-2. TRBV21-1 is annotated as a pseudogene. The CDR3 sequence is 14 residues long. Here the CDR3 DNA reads TGTGCCACGTACCAAGTTCGGGGAGTGTCTGGCTACACCTTC. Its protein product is CATYQVRGVSGYTF.

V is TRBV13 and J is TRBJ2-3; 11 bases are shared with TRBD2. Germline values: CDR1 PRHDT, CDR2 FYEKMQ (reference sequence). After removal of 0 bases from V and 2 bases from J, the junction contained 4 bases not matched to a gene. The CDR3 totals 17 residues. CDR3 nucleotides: TGTGCCAGCAGCTTAGGACTAGCGGGGGTACTCACAGATACGCAGTATTTT. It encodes CASSLGLAGVLTDTQYF. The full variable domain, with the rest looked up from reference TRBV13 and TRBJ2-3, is AAGVIQSPRHLIKEKRETATLKCYPIPRHDTVYWYQQGPGQDPQFLISFYEKMQSDKGSIPDRFSAQQFSDYHSELNMSSLELGDSALYFCASSLGLAGVLTDTQYFGPGTRLTVL.

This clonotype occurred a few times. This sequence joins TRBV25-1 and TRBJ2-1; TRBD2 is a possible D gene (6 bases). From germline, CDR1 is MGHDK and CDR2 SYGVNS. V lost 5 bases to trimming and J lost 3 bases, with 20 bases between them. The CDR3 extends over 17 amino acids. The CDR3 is CASSIQSGLESYNEQFF. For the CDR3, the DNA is TGTGCCAGCAGTATACAAAGCGGGCTTGAGAGCTACAATGAGCAGTTCTTC.

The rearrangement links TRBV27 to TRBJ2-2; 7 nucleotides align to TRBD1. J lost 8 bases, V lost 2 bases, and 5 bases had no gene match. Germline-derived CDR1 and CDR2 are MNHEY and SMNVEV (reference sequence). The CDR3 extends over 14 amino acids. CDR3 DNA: TGTGCCAGCAGTTTAGACAGGGATGTAGGGGAGCTGTTTTTT. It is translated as CASSLDRDVGELFF.

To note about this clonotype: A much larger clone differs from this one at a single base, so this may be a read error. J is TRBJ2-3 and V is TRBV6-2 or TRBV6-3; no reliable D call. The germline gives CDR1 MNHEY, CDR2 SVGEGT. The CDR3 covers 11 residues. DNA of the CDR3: TGTGCCAGCAGGATTGGGGATACGCGGTATTTT. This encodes CASRIGDTRYF.

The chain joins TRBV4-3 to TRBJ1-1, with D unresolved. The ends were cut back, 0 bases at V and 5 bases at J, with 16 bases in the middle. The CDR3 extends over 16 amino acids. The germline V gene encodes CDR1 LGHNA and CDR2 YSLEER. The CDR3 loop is CASSQDEALGWTEAFF. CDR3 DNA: TGCGCCAGCAGCCAAGATGAGGCCTTGGGGTGGACTGAAGCTTTCTTT.